What follows are 12 T cell receptor beta chains derived from one specimen sequenced in a study of T cells after yellow fever vaccination. Via MiXCR, TCRdb re-called the 5' RACE reads, giving one row per CDR3 protein. The sample includes about 73,000 distinct CDR3 sequences, approximately 7.5% of them seen just once. The specimen comprised CD8+ T cells sorted from PBMCs, sampled on the day of the yellow fever booster vaccination. These receptors were taken from a man under 40 who received the YFV17D yellow fever vaccine.

The chain employs TRBV7-9 and TRBJ2-7, with TRBD2 matching over 11 bases. The germline V gene has CDR1 SEHNR and CDR2 FQNEAQ (reference sequence). The CDR3 runs 15 residues. V trimming: 1 base; J trimming: 5 bases; junction bases outside the gene matches: 4. Here the CDR3 DNA reads TGTGCCAGCAGCTTAGTAGCGGGAGGGCCCCACGAGCAGTACTTC. This sequence encodes CASSLVAGGPHEQYF.

The chain has TRBV6-5 and TRBJ1-1, with D possibly TRBD1 on 5 matching bases. CDR1 is MNHEY and CDR2 is SVGAGI in the germline V gene. The ends were cut back, 6 bases at V and 8 bases at J, with 16 bases in the middle. This CDR3 contains 13 residues. This CDR3 reads CASRTRTNSEAFF. In nucleotides, the CDR3 is TGTGCCAGCAGGACTCGGACAAACTCCGAAGCTTTCTTT.

The V gene is TRBV13, the J gene TRBJ2-7; a possible D gene is TRBD1 (6 bases). Looked up from germline, CDR1 is PRHDT and CDR2 is FYEKMQ (reference sequence). Trimming cost V 5 bases and J 2 bases, with 13 bases left between them. This CDR3 comprises 14 residues. CDR3 sequence reads: CASSPQQGPYEQYF. DNA for the CDR3: TGTGCCAGCAGCCCCCAGCAGGGGCCCTACGAGCAGTACTTC.

This sequence joins TRBV3-1 and TRBJ2-5; 9 positions agree with TRBD2. The CDR3 sequence is 18 residues long. Per the germline V gene, CDR1 is LGHDT and CDR2 is YNNKEL (reference sequence). J gave up 0 bases and V 1 base, and 9 bases lay outside the gene matches. The CDR3: CASSQGNRLAVYQETQYF. The DNA for the CDR3 is TGTGCCAGCAGCCAAGGTAATCGACTAGCGGTGTACCAAGAGACCCAGTACTTC.

The sample holds many counts of this clonotype. The CDR3 DNA reads as TGTGCCAGCAGCTCACCCAGCGGCCTAGCGGGAGCCCTCTCCTACAATGAGCAGTTCTTC. Translation: CASSSPSGLAGALSYNEQFF. The chain is built from TRBV11-1 and TRBJ2-1; 10 positions agree with TRBD2. The germline CDR1 and CDR2 sequences are SGHAT and FQDESV (reference sequence). V dropped 4 bases and J dropped 0; count of bases not matched to a gene: 15. The CDR3 contains 20 residues. The full variable domain, rest sourced from reference TRBV11-1 and TRBJ2-1, is EAEVAQSPRYKITEKSQAVAFWCDPISGHATLYWYRQILGQGPELLVQFQDESVVDDSQLPKDRFSAERLKGVDSTLKIQPAELGDSAMYLCASSSPSGLAGALSYNEQFFGPGTRLTVL.

This clonotype was seen a few times. The genes are TRBV20-1 and TRBJ2-1, with D possibly matching TRBD2 (5 bases). Trimming took off 2 bases at V and 0 bases at J, with 14 bases between the two ends. The CDR3 contains 16 residues. The germline CDR1 and CDR2 sequences are DFQATT and SNEGSKA (reference sequence). CDR3 sequence reads: CSARLRVSSSYNEQFF. CDR3 sequence (DNA): TGCAGTGCTAGACTGCGGGTCTCGAGCTCCTACAATGAGCAGTTCTTC.

Ten or more counts support this clonotype. The V gene is TRBV12-3 or TRBV12-4, the J gene TRBJ2-1; D gene ambiguous. The CDR3 extends over 12 amino acids. V was trimmed by 6 bases and J by 8 bases, leaving 11 bases between them. The CDR3 sequence: CASRTKYYEQFF. CDR3 nucleotide sequence: TGTGCCAGCAGGACGAAGTACTATGAGCAGTTCTTC.

This sequence joins TRBV12-3 or TRBV12-4 and TRBJ2-7; no clear D gene. V dropped 5 bases and J dropped 3 bases, with 11 bases sitting between them. The CDR3 loop spans 13 amino acids. The CDR3 region is CASSVALHYEQYF. The CDR3 nucleotides read TGTGCCAGCAGTGTTGCTCTCCACTACGAGCAGTACTTC.

V gene TRBV7-9 combines with J gene TRBJ2-5; D call uncertain. Deletions cut 5 bases from V and 5 bases from J, with 15 bases between. CDR3 length: 14 residues. Germline CDR1 and CDR2: SEHNR and FQNEAQ (reference sequence). Here the CDR3 DNA reads TGTGCCAGCAGCGCGGACGGGCTAGGGGAGACCCAGTACTTC. As protein: CASSADGLGETQYF.

Only one count was recorded for this clonotype. DNA for the CDR3: TGTGCCACCAGCACCACTAGCGGGAGTTTCCATGAGCAGTTCTTC. This sequence encodes CATSTTSGSFHEQFF. The V call is TRBV15, the J call TRBJ2-1; TRBD2 matches 11 bases. Per germline, CDR1 LNHNV and CDR2 YYDKDF (reference sequence). V lost 4 bases, J lost 8 bases, and 7 bases stayed unmatched. The CDR3 covers 15 residues.

The sample holds a few counts of this clonotype. The chain joins TRBV5-1 to TRBJ2-7, with 13 bases aligning to TRBD2. Germline V gene sequence: CDR1 SGHRS, CDR2 YFSETQ. CDR3 size: 16 residues. Trimming cost V 3 bases and J 0 bases; bases outside gene matches: 3. The CDR3 region is CASSSRTSGSSYEQYF. The CDR3 DNA is TGCGCCAGCAGCTCAAGGACTAGCGGGAGCTCCTACGAGCAGTACTTC.

The chain carries TRBV6-4 and TRBJ2-5; 8 bases are shared with TRBD2. The V gene's germline CDR1 is MRHNA and CDR2 SNTAGT. V trimming: 3 bases; J trimming: 1 base; junction bases outside the gene matches: 4. The CDR3 is 15 residues long. Written as DNA, the CDR3 is TGTGCCAGCAGTGAACTGGCGGGAGGCCAAGAGACCCAGTACTTC. Protein sequence: CASSELAGGQETQYF.